The 2 T cell receptor beta chains presented below share a single source sample, sequenced in a study of T cells after yellow fever vaccination. From the 5' RACE reads, TCRdb called clonotypes with MiXCR, one entry per CDR3 protein. The table records about 360,000 distinct CDR3 sequences, 6.2% of them present only once. The sequences come from PBMCs, collected 5 days after the yellow fever booster vaccination. Receptors were obtained from a young man who received the YFV17D yellow fever vaccine.

This rearrangement joins TRBV4-3 to TRBJ1-1, with a possible D match to TRBD1 (5 bases). This CDR3 spans 13 amino acids. In germline, CDR1 is LGHNA, CDR2 YSLEER. Trimming stripped 0 bases from V and 8 bases from J, with 10 bases between. CDR3 protein: CASSQDGGAEAFF. Here the CDR3 DNA reads TGCGCCAGCAGCCAAGATGGAGGGGCGGAAGCTTTCTTT.

This clonotype occurred a few times. A much larger clone lies one base from this, so it may be a read error. The chain combines TRBV7-9 with TRBJ2-7, with a tentative D call TRBD1 (5 bases). Looked up from germline, CDR1 is SEHNR and CDR2 is FQNEAQ (reference sequence). With 6 bases removed from V and 0 bases from J, the gap between germline ends came to 9 bases. The CDR3 consists of 13 residues. The CDR3 DNA reads as TGTGCCAGCAGTTTCGACAGCTCCTACGAGCAGTACTTC. It codes for CASSFDSSYEQYF.